This TCR beta chain was identified in a study of molecular identifiers for immune sequencing clone quantification. The CDR3 is 12 amino acids. Germline V gene lookup returns CDR1 SQVTM and CDR2 ANQGSEA. Methods described previously were used for bulk TCR libraries, and listed TCR primers were applied. Each CDR3 protein is one row after TCRdb ran MiXCR on the PCR reads. The sample holds 460,000 or so distinct CDR3 sequences, about 21% seen once. Points on this clonotype: A much larger clone differs from this one at a single base, so this may be a read error.

The J gene is TRBJ2-7, the V gene TRBV29-1, with 8 bases aligning to TRBD1. Sequencing input: naive CD8+ T cells from blood, with Jurkat cell RNA spiked in. The sample's subset: FACS-sorted CD8+CD4-CCR7+CD45RA+ naive T cells. The receptor was isolated from a human donor in good health. Some libraries in this study had Jurkat cell RNA spiked in. CDR3 sequence reads: CSVRTGSHEQHF. CDR3 nucleotides: TGCAGCGTGAGGACAGGGTCCCACGAGCAGCACTTC.